This TCR beta chain was captured in a study of cytomegalovirus exposure and HLA in healthy donors. Study conclusions and caveats: The study designated over 150 TCR beta chains cytomegalovirus-associated.

Libraries were prepared by immunoSEQ multiplex PCR; TCRdb keeps only in-frame clonotypes and omits some of them. The sample records a few hundred thousand clones, 88% being singletons. Trimming cost V 5 bases and J 7 bases; bases outside gene matches: 7. This CDR3 has 14 residues. Germline assignment: CDR1 MNHEY and CDR2 SMNVEV (reference sequence). A note on this clone: The target antigen is unknown.

The sequencing input was PBMCs. The chain joins TRBV27 to TRBJ1-1, with 10 bases aligning to TRBD1. This TCR was recovered from a woman between 18 and 30 years old in good health and CMV-seronegative. CDR3 DNA sequence: TGTGCCAGCAGTGCAGGGACAGGGGTTGTTGAAGCTTTCTTT. Translation gives CASSAGTGVVEAFF.